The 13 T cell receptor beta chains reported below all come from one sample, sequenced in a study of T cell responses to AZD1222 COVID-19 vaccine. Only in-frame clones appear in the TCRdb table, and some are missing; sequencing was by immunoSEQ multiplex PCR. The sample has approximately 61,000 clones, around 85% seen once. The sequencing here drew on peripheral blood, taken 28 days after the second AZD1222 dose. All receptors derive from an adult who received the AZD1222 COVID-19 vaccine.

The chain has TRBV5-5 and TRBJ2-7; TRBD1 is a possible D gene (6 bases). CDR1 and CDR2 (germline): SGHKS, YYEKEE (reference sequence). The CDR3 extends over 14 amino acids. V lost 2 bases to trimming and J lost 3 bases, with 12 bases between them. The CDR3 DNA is TGTGCCAGCAGCTTAAAGGGGGAAATCTACGAGCAGTACTTC. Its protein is CASSLKGEIYEQYF.

The CDR3 sequence: CASSKTVLRHNEQFF. For the CDR3, the DNA is TGTGCCAGCAGCAAAACGGTCCTCAGGCACAATGAGCAGTTCTTC. V is TRBV28 and J is TRBJ2-1; D is ambiguous. V was shortened by 6 bases and J by 5 bases, with 17 bases between the two germline ends. CDR3 length equals 15 residues. Germline loops: CDR1 MDHEN, CDR2 SYDVKM.

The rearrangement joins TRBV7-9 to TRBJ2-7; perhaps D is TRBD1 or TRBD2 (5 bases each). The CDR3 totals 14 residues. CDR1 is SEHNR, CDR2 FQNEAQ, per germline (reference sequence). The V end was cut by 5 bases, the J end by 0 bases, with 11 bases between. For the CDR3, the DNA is TGTGCCAGCAGCCCACCGGGACCCTCCTACGAGCAGTACTTC. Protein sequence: CASSPPGPSYEQYF.

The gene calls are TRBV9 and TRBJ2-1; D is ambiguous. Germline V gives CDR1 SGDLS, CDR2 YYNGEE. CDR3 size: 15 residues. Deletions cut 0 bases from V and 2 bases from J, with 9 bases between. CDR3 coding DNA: TGTGCCAGCAGCGTAGGGCTAGTAGCCTACAATGAGCAGTTCTTC. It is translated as CASSVGLVAYNEQFF.

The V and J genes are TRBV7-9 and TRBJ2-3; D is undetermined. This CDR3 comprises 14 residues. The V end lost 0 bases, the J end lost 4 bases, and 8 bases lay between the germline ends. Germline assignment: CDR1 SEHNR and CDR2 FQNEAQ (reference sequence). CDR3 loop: CASSLAAVADTQYF. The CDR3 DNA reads TGTGCCAGCAGCTTAGCCGCCGTGGCAGATACGCAGTATTTT. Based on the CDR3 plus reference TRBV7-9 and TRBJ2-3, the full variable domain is DTGVSQNPRHKITKRGQNVTFRCDPISEHNRLYWYRQTLGQGPEFLTYFQNEAQLEKSRLLSDRFSAERPKGSFSTLEIQRTEQGDSAMYLCASSLAAVADTQYFGPGTRLTVL.

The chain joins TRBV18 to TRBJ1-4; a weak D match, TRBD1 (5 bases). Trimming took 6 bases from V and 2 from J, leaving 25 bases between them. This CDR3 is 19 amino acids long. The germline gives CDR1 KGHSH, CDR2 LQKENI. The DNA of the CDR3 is TGTGCCAGCTCCCCAACTGGAATACGACAGACGAAGACTAATGAAAAACTGTTTTTT. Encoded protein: CASSPTGIRQTKTNEKLFF. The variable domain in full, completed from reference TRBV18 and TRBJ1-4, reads NAGVMQNPRHLVRRRGQEARLRCSPMKGHSHVYWYRQLPEEGLKFMVYLQKENIIDESGMPKERFSAEFPKEGPSILRIQQVVRGDSAAYFCASSPTGIRQTKTNEKLFFGSGTQLSVL.

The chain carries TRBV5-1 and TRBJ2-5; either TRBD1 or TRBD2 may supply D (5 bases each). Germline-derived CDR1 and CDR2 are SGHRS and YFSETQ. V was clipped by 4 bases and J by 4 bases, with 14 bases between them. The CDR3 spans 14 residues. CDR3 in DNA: TGCGCCAGCAGCACCGGGACGGGACCAGAGACCCAGTACTTC. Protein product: CASSTGTGPETQYF.

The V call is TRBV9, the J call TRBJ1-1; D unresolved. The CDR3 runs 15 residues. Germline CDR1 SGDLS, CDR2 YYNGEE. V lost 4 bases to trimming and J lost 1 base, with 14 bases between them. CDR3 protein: CASSPGWLGNTEAFF. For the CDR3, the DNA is TGTGCCAGCAGCCCTGGGTGGTTGGGGAACACTGAAGCTTTCTTT.

The CDR3: CASSSGGRVAGELFF. The CDR3 coding sequence is TGTGCCAGCAGCTCGGGGGGGCGGGTGGCCGGGGAGCTGTTTTTT. The chain uses TRBV27 and TRBJ2-2; 8 bases match TRBD2. V was clipped by 6 bases and J by 6 bases; unmatched bases: 9. The CDR3 has 15 amino acids. CDR1 and CDR2 from the germline V gene are MNHEY and SMNVEV (reference sequence).

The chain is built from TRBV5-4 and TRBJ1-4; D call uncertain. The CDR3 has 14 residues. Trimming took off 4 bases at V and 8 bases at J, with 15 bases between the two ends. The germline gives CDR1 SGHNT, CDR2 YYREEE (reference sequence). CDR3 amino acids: CASSPDQREEKLFF. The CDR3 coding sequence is TGTGCCAGCAGCCCAGATCAGAGAGAGGAAAAACTGTTTTTT.

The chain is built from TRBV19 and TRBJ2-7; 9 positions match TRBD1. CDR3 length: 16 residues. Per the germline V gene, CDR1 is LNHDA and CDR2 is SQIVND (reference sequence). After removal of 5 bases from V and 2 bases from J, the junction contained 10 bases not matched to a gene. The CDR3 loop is CASSLRGTGITYEQYF. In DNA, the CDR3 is TGTGCCAGTAGTTTACGCGGGACAGGGATCACCTACGAGCAGTACTTC.

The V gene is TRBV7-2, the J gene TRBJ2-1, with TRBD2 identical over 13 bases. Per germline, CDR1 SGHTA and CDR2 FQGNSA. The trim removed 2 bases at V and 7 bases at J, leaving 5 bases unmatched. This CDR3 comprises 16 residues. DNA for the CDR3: TGTGCCAGCAGCTTAAAGCCGGGACTAGCGGGAAATGAGCAGTTCTTC. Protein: CASSLKPGLAGNEQFF.

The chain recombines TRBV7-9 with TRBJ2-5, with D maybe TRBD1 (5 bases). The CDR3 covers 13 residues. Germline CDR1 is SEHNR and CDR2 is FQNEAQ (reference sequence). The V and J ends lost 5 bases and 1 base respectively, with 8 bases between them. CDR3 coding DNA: TGTGCCAGCAGCCGACAGATCCAAGAGACCCAGTACTTC. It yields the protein CASSRQIQETQYF.